This T cell receptor (beta chain) was profiled in a study of low-dose radiotherapy and immunotherapy resistance in tumors. Described time point: after trial treatment. Treatment: LDRT plus nivolumab, ipilimumab, low-dose cyclophosphamide and aspirin (RACIN trial). This clonotype appeared many times. TRAV- and TRBV-specific primers, spanning alpha and beta chains, primed first-strand cDNA. It was with a constant-region primer and a V-primer adapter that TCRs were amplified over approximately 20 PCR cycles. TCRdb redid the calling of the reads with MiXCR, one entry per CDR3 protein. The data hold roughly 90,000 distinct CDR3 sequences, with roughly 20% observed a single time. The junction had 10 bases not matched to a gene; V was cut back by 5 bases and J by 2 bases. The CDR3 has 15 residues. Germline assignment: CDR1 DFQATT and CDR2 SNEGSKA (reference sequence).

This clonotype was sampled from a female donor with ovarian cancer. Sequencing used PBMCs, obtained after low-dose radiotherapy plus immunotherapy. The rearrangement uses TRBV20-1 and TRBJ2-7, with 9 bases matching TRBD1. The CDR3 protein is CSAGNRGRATYEQYF. The CDR3 nucleotides are TGCAGTGCTGGGAACAGGGGGCGGGCAACCTACGAGCAGTACTTC.